Listed below are T cell receptor beta chains from one sample, sequenced in a study of identical twins. TCRdb redid the calling of the 5' RACE reads with MiXCR, one entry per CDR3 protein. The sample gives over 550,000 distinct CDR3 sequences, about 7.1% of which show up once; around 1.6% is in the top ten. The sample was also reused in another study, on yellow fever vaccine responses in identical twins.

Source material: PBMCs. The receptors come from a woman younger than 30 in good health. Both conserved end residues are part of each CDR3. The D gene is left open where the match is weak. A clone size is listed for some rows: how often the clone was seen (once, few, many), or a class if it is expanded.

>16|TRBJ2-2|few|TRBV6-1|TRBD2
CATKATSGRGTGELFF
TGTGCCACCAAAGCGACTAGCGGGAGAGGGACCGGGGAGCTGTTTTTT
>13|TRBJ1-2|few|TRBV6-1|TRBD1
CASRTGTGGGYTF
TGTGCCAGCAGAACCGGGACAGGGGGTGGCTACACCTTC
>15|TRBJ2-7|-|TRBV4-1|TRBD2
CASSPGLAVRVEQYF
TGCGCCAGCAGCCCTGGACTAGCGGTCCGGGTCGAGCAGTACTTC
>13|TRBJ2-3|-|TRBV12-3/TRBV12-4|-
CASSFPPPGTQYF
TGTGCCAGCAGTTTTCCCCCCCCCGGTACGCAGTATTTT
>16|TRBJ2-1|-|TRBV28|TRBD2
CASSTSSGSSYNEQFF
TGTGCCAGCAGTACCTCTAGCGGGAGCTCCTACAATGAGCAGTTCTTC
>15|TRBJ2-1|many|TRBV3-1|TRBD2
CASSPGLAGGREQFF
TGTGCCAGCAGCCCGGGACTAGCGGGGGGACGTGAGCAGTTCTTC
>17|TRBJ2-5|few|TRBV5-6|TRBD2
CASSLGSLAGERETQYF
TGTGCCAGCAGCTTGGGCTCCCTAGCGGGAGAACGAGAGACCCAGTACTTC
>19|TRBJ2-2|-|TRBV20-1|TRBD2
CSARGRTSGGPSNTGELFF
TGCAGTGCTAGAGGGAGGACTAGCGGGGGCCCATCGAACACCGGGGAGCTGTTTTTT
>12|TRBJ2-5|many|TRBV7-9|-
CASSSTVETQYF
TGTGCCAGCAGCTCCACAGTGGAGACCCAGTACTTC
>20|TRBJ2-7|few|TRBV24-1|TRBD1
CATSEINRTRRTGGLDEQYF
TGTGCCACCAGTGAAATTAACCGTACGCGGCGGACAGGGGGCTTGGACGAGCAGTACTTC
>14|TRBJ2-7|few|TRBV4-1|TRBD2
CASSQQGGSYEQYF
TGCGCCAGCAGCCAACAAGGCGGGAGCTACGAGCAGTACTTC
>14|TRBJ2-7|few|TRBV11-2|TRBD1
CASSLAQGAHEQYF
TGTGCCAGCAGCTTAGCTCAGGGGGCCCACGAGCAGTACTTC
>14|TRBJ2-3|few|TRBV12-3/TRBV12-4|-
CASSFPPSTDTQYF
TGTGCCAGCAGTTTCCCCCCCAGCACAGATACGCAGTATTTT
>15|TRBJ2-7|-|TRBV7-9|-
CASSYPDEGAYEQYF
TGTGCCAGCAGCTACCCGGACGAGGGAGCCTACGAGCAGTACTTC
>15|TRBJ1-3|many|TRBV12-3/TRBV12-4|-
CASSLGDLHGNTIYF
TGTGCCAGCAGTTTGGGGGACCTACATGGAAACACCATATATTTT
>15|TRBJ1-2|many|TRBV5-6|-
CASSLEPGANYGYTF
TGTGCCAGCAGCTTGGAACCCGGGGCTAACTATGGCTACACCTTC
>15|TRBJ1-1|few|TRBV6-1|-
CASSGGRHDGTEAFF
TGTGCCAGCAGTGGAGGCAGGCACGACGGCACTGAAGCTTTCTTT
>14|TRBJ2-7|-|TRBV5-1|-
CASSTRTASYEQYF
TGCGCCAGCAGCACCAGGACCGCTTCCTACGAGCAGTACTTC
>13|TRBJ1-1|-|TRBV4-1|-
CASSQGRPTEAFF
TGCGCCAGCAGCCAGGGACGGCCAACTGAAGCTTTCTTT
>15|TRBJ2-1|-|TRBV29-1|-
CSVEVGGASYNEQFF
TGCAGCGTTGAAGTCGGAGGCGCAAGCTACAATGAGCAGTTCTTC
>11|TRBJ2-7|-|TRBV12-3/TRBV12-4|-
CASSPGLEQYF
TGTGCCAGCAGCCCCGGTCTTGAGCAGTACTTC
>14|TRBJ1-1|-|TRBV3-1|TRBD1
CASSQVTGMTEAFF
TGTGCCAGCAGCCAAGTGACAGGGATGACTGAAGCTTTCTTT
>17|TRBJ1-6|few|TRBV15|-
CATSRDRVASGNSPLHF
TGTGCCACCAGCAGAGATCGGGTCGCCTCCGGGAATTCACCCCTCCACTTT
>14|TRBJ1-1|many|TRBV4-1|-
CASSQGFQNTEAFF
TGCGCCAGCAGCCAAGGTTTCCAGAACACTGAAGCTTTCTTT
>13|TRBJ1-4|few|TRBV2|TRBD1
CASGQEPNEKLFF
TGTGCCAGCGGACAGGAGCCTAATGAAAAACTGTTTTTT
>12|TRBJ2-1|-|TRBV28|-
CASSLWEDEQFF
TGTGCCAGCAGTTTATGGGAAGATGAGCAGTTCTTC
>14|TRBJ2-1|few|TRBV27|TRBD2
CASRLAGAHNEQFF
TGTGCCAGCAGACTAGCGGGGGCCCACAATGAGCAGTTCTTC
>17|TRBJ2-4|few|TRBV14|TRBD2
CASSQDFGGVAKNIQYF
TGTGCCAGCAGCCAAGATTTCGGGGGGGTAGCCAAAAACATTCAGTACTTC
>13|TRBJ1-1|-|TRBV2|-
CASTQDLNTEAFF
TGTGCCAGCACTCAAGATCTGAACACTGAAGCTTTCTTT
>13|TRBJ2-5|few|TRBV12-3/TRBV12-4|-
CASSLNVQETQYF
TGTGCCAGCAGTTTGAATGTCCAAGAGACCCAGTACTTC
>15|TRBJ1-2|few|TRBV6-1|TRBD1
CASSSRQGTNYGYTF
TGTGCCAGCAGTAGCAGACAGGGGACCAACTATGGCTACACCTTC
>18|TRBJ2-1|-|TRBV4-1|TRBD2
CASSQDEPQASGSYEQFF
TGCGCCAGCAGCCAAGATGAGCCCCAAGCTAGCGGGAGCTATGAGCAGTTCTTC
>16|TRBJ2-1|few|TRBV6-1|-
CASSELDYGDGNEQFF
TGTGCCAGCAGTGAACTTGACTATGGGGACGGCAATGAGCAGTTCTTC
>13|TRBJ1-1|few|TRBV10-2|-
CASSESVYTEAFF
TGCGCCAGCAGTGAGTCTGTGTACACTGAAGCTTTCTTT
>15|TRBJ2-1|-|TRBV5-1|TRBD2
CASNGQAGGMDEQFF
TGCGCCAGCAATGGCCAAGCGGGGGGGATGGATGAGCAGTTCTTC
>17|TRBJ2-1|-|TRBV18|-
CASSPPGSLSSYNEQFF
TGTGCCAGCTCACCACCGGGATCCCTTAGCTCCTACAATGAGCAGTTCTTC
>14|TRBJ2-4|many|TRBV12-3/TRBV12-4|-
CASSPVLGQNIQYF
TGTGCCAGCAGCCCTGTATTAGGGCAAAACATTCAGTACTTC
>11|TRBJ2-2|-|TRBV2|-
CASLGSGELFF
TGTGCCAGCCTTGGGTCCGGGGAGCTGTTTTTT
>16|TRBJ2-1|many|TRBV27|TRBD2
CASSLSAAGGYNEQFF
TGTGCCAGCAGTTTATCCGCAGCGGGAGGATACAATGAGCAGTTCTTC
>15|TRBJ2-3|-|TRBV5-1|-
CASSLDRVDADTQYF
TGCGCCAGCAGCTTGGACAGGGTGGACGCAGATACGCAGTATTTT
>15|TRBJ2-1|few|TRBV5-1|-
CASSLLSETRNEQFF
TGCGCCAGCAGCTTGCTCTCGGAGACTCGGAATGAGCAGTTCTTC
>16|TRBJ1-1|few|TRBV28|-
CASSPLNSAMNTEAFF
TGTGCCAGCAGTCCCCTCAACAGCGCGATGAACACTGAAGCTTTCTTT